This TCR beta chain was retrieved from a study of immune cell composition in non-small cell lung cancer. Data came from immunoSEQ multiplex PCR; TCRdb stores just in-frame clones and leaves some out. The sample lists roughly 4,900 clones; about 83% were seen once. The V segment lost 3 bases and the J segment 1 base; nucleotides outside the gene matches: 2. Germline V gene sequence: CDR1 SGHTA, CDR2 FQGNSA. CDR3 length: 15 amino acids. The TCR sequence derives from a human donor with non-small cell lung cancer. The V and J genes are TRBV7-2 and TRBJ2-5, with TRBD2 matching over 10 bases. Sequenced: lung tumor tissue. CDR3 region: CASSFLAGAQETQYF. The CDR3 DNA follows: TGTGCCAGCAGCTTTCTAGCGGGGGCCCAAGAGACCCAGTACTTC.